The clone carrying this T cell receptor beta chain was picked up many times. No antigen is known for it. This sample is part of a study of cytomegalovirus exposure and HLA in healthy donors. Study findings and constraints: In an earlier analysis, in fewer than 700 donors, most V segments appeared productive either ~90% or ~30% of the time.

This CDR3 is 14 amino acids long. V dropped 1 base and J dropped 4 bases, with 10 bases sitting between them. Looked up from germline, CDR1 is SGHVS and CDR2 is FNYEAQ. With 60 Vbeta and 13 Jbeta primers, the PCR was carried out. Here immunoSEQ multiplex PCR was the method, and the copy in TCRdb shows in-frame clones only, minus some. The sample has about 110,000 clones, around three quarters seen once; the top ten hold about 0.8%. This receptor was obtained from a boy younger than 18 in good health and CMV-seronegative. The chain employs TRBV7-6 and TRBJ1-2, with a possible D match to TRBD1 (5 bases). What was sequenced was PBMCs. The CDR3 DNA is TGTGCCAGCAGCTTAGATGCGGGGGGCTATGGCTACACCTTC. Encoded protein: CASSLDAGGYGYTF.